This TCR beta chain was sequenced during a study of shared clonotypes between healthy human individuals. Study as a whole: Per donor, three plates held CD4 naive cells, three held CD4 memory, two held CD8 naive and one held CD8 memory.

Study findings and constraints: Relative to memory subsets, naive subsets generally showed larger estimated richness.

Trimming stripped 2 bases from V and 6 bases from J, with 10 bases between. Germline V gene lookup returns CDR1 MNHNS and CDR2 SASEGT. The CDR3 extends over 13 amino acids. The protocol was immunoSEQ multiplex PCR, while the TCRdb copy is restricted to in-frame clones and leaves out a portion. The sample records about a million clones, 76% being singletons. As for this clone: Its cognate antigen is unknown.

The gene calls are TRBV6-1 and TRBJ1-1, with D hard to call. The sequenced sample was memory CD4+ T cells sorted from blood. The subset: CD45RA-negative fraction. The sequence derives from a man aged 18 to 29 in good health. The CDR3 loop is CASSERSPAEAFF. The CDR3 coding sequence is TGTGCCAGCAGTGAAAGGAGTCCCGCTGAAGCTTTCTTT.